This TCR beta chain stems from a study of shared clonotypes between healthy human individuals. Naive-designated CD8 cells lacked CD45RO, were positively enriched for CCR7, and omitted terminally differentiated effector memory CD45RA+ cells. Study-level findings and limits: The expectation was that sequencing depth would affect clonotype sharing among donors.

With respect to this clone: What it binds is not known.

The germline V and J ends were trimmed by 2 bases and 9 bases, with 8 bases remaining between them. CDR1 and CDR2 (germline): MNHNY, SVGAGI (reference sequence). This CDR3 contains 12 residues. Sequencing was performed with immunoSEQ multiplex PCR; in TCRdb, only in-frame clones are kept and a portion is missing. The sample holds 1.5 million to 2.5 million clones; about 95% are singletons and the top ten take 1.2%. The chain carries TRBV6-6 and TRBJ2-1, with no clear D. Input material: naive CD8+ T cells sorted from blood. The sequence came from a man between 18 and 29 years old in good health. The CDR3 DNA follows: TGTGCCAGCAGTTACCAACTACCTGAGCAGTTCTTC. It translates to CASSYQLPEQFF.